This TCR beta chain was obtained from a study of blood T cells in healthy people across ages. Findings of the study overall: Naive and antigen-experienced cells were not separated, limiting conclusive comparison.

The authors ran a second PCR of 7 to 11 cycles using a sample-barcoded 5' primer and a J-beta primer mix. Each cDNA was tagged by a template-switch adaptor containing 12 random nucleotides. TCRdb reprocessed the 5' RACE reads via MiXCR and lists one record per CDR3 protein. The sample lists fewer than 1,000,000 distinct CDR3 sequences, about half occurring once. Germline CDR1 SGHAT, CDR2 FQNNGV. V lost 4 bases and J lost 2, with 12 bases in between. The CDR3 has 15 amino acids. About this clonotype: The antigen is not known.

This sequence was found in a man at least 80 years old in good health. V gene TRBV11-2 combines with J gene TRBJ1-3, with D possibly TRBD1 on 5 matching bases. What was sequenced was blood. The CDR3 DNA sequence: TGTGCCAGCAGCTCAATTGGGGGTCCTGGAAACACCATATATTTT. Translating it yields CASSSIGGPGNTIYF.